A few counts support the clone carrying this T cell receptor beta chain. TCRdb called the 5' RACE reads again in MiXCR, with one record for every CDR3 protein. Of under 550,000 distinct CDR3 sequences detected, around a fifth appear once; the ten largest clones hold about 15%. The CDR3 spans 15 residues. Trimming left V 7 bases short and J 5 bases short, with 20 bases between. Germline values: CDR1 MNHNS, CDR2 SASEGT. This sample was included in a study of T cells after yellow fever vaccination. This sequence originates from a man aged 18-30 years who received the YFV17D yellow fever vaccine. The sequences come from PBMCs, collected about 20 days after the first yellow fever vaccination. The rearrangement links TRBV6-1 to TRBJ2-5; maybe TRBD2 (6 bases). CDR3 amino acids: CASMTAGRIWETQYF. The DNA for the CDR3 is TGTGCCAGCATGACGGCGGGGCGGATTTGGGAGACCCAGTACTTC.